This paragraph reports one T cell receptor (beta chain). These data come from a study of blood T cell repertoires in COVID-19. The CDR3 extends over 15 amino acids. From germline, CDR1 is KGHSH and CDR2 LQKENI. V lost 4 bases, J lost 4 bases, and 7 bases stayed unmatched. The repertoire was sequenced with immunoSEQ multiplex PCR; TCRdb's copy has only in-frame clones and lacks some. The sample records 110,000 to 150,000 clones, 75% to 90% being singletons. Input material: PBMCs or T cells enriched from blood (not recorded which). The sequence was collected from a man aged 45-65 years who had recovered from COVID-19. The J gene is TRBJ2-3, the V gene TRBV18; TRBD2 agrees at 8 bases. Here the CDR3 DNA reads TGTGCCAGCTCACGTCCGGGACTAGGAGCAGATACGCAGTATTTT. It yields the protein CASSRPGLGADTQYF.